These 10 T cell receptor beta chains were all obtained from the same sample, sequenced in a study of blood T cell repertoires in COVID-19. The assay was immunoSEQ multiplex PCR, and TCRdb's table has in-frame clones only and misses some. The sample consists of some 120,000 clones, roughly 87% of them appearing once. What was sequenced was peripheral blood. All receptors come from a woman of 80 years or more with acute or convalescent COVID-19.

The chain recombines TRBV5-4 with TRBJ1-2, with a tentative D call TRBD1 (5 bases). V lost 4 bases to trimming and J lost 0 bases, with 13 bases between them. From germline, CDR1 is SGHNT and CDR2 YYREEE (reference sequence). The CDR3 is 15 residues long. CDR3 in DNA: TGTGCCAGCAGCCCCAGGGTAGACCCTAACTATGGCTACACCTTC. This translates into CASSPRVDPNYGYTF. Combining the CDR3 with reference TRBV5-4 and TRBJ1-2 gives the whole variable domain ETGVTQSPTHLIKTRGQQVTLRCSSQSGHNTVSWYQQALGQGPQFIFQYYREEENGRGNFPPRFSGLQFPNYSSELNVNALELDDSALYLCASSPRVDPNYGYTFGSGTRLTVV.

This rearrangement joins TRBV12-3 or TRBV12-4 to TRBJ1-1, with D possibly matching TRBD1 (5 bases). The V and J ends lost 5 bases and 8 bases respectively, with 9 bases between them. The CDR3 runs to 11 residues. The CDR3 DNA sequence: TGTGCCAGCAGTAGACAGAGAGAAGCTTTCTTT. Protein sequence: CASSRQREAFF.

This clone was counted a few times. V gene TRBV29-1 combines with J gene TRBJ2-3; D remains ambiguous. This CDR3 contains 13 residues. Germline V gene lookup returns CDR1 SQVTM and CDR2 ANQGSEA. Trimming took off 3 bases at V and 6 bases at J, with 13 bases between the two ends. The CDR3 protein is CSVEVMAKDTQYF. The CDR3 DNA sequence: TGCAGCGTTGAGGTTATGGCAAAGGATACGCAGTATTTT.

With regard to this clone: Germline and junction disagree at one end, which may indicate a read error. The CDR3 region has the DNA TGTGCCAGCAGCCCGGTAGAGGGGGCAGCCCGGCTAGCCTTC. As protein: CASSPVEGAARLAF. The chain couples TRBV5-6 to TRBJ1-2; 7 bases line up with TRBD1. CDR3 length: 14 amino acids. CDR1 is SGHDT and CDR2 is YYEEEE in the germline V gene.

This chain connects TRBV6-4 to TRBJ1-1; TRBD1 aligns across 7 bases. After removal of 6 bases from V and 0 bases from J, the junction contained 13 bases not matched to a gene. The germline V gene has CDR1 MRHNA and CDR2 SNTAGT. CDR3 length: 17 residues. The CDR3 bases are TGTGCCAGCAGCCTGGAGCCCGGGGGACAGCTGAACACTGAAGCTTTCTTT. It yields the protein CASSLEPGGQLNTEAFF.

The CDR3, as DNA: TGTGCCAGCAGTTTGCGAGGGTCCGCTCGCCGTACGGACTATGGCTACACCTTC. This sequence encodes CASSLRGSARRTDYGYTF. This chain connects TRBV28 to TRBJ1-2; D is undetermined. Trimming took 3 bases from V and 3 from J, leaving 23 bases between them. CDR3 size: 18 residues. The germline CDR1 and CDR2 sequences are MDHEN and SYDVKM.

The chain joins TRBV28 to TRBJ2-3; 7 bases align to TRBD2. The CDR3 spans 17 residues. V shed 6 bases and J 0 bases; nucleotides not matched to a gene: 12. From germline, CDR1 is MDHEN and CDR2 SYDVKM. The CDR3 nucleotides are TGTGCCAGCAGCCTTACGCCTAGCGGAACCAGCACAGATACGCAGTATTTT. It is translated as CASSLTPSGTSTDTQYF.

In its sample, this clone was seen a few times. This chain joins TRBV7-3 and TRBJ1-5; tentative D call: TRBD1 (5 bases). V was cut by 5 bases and J by 0 bases, with 8 bases left in between. CDR3 size: 14 residues. Germline-derived CDR1 and CDR2 are SGHTA and FQGTGA. CDR3 nucleotide sequence: TGTGCCAGCAGCCCGCAGGGTAGCAATCAGCCCCAGCATTTT. It is translated as CASSPQGSNQPQHF.

This chain uses TRBV7-8 with TRBJ1-3, with D tentatively TRBD1 (5 bases). Germline CDR1 and CDR2: SGHVS and FQNEAQ. There are 16 residues in the CDR3. Deletions cut 5 bases from V and 3 bases from J, with 17 bases between. CDR3 in amino acids: CASSPPHRKYGNTIYF. In DNA, the CDR3 is TGTGCCAGCAGCCCGCCCCACAGGAAGTATGGAAACACCATATATTTT.

The chain recombines TRBV10-3 with TRBJ1-5; possibly TRBD1 for D (5 bases). Germline values: CDR1 ENHRY, CDR2 SYGVKD. The CDR3 runs 13 residues. V dropped 6 bases and J dropped 6 bases, with 12 bases sitting between them. CDR3 in DNA: TGTGCCATCAGCCAGGGCAATCGTCAGCCCCAGCATTTT. It is translated as CAISQGNRQPQHF.